One and the same sample provided the 25 T cell receptor beta chains below, sequenced in a study of immune characteristics of hereditary and idiopathic chronic pancreatitis. Using immunoSEQ multiplex PCR, the repertoire was profiled, and TCRdb retains in-frame clones only, with some absent. The sample includes over 1,400 clones, under 75% of them seen just once. The pancreas tissue came from patients undergoing total pancreatectomy with islet autotransplantation. The sequenced sample consisted of pancreas tissue with hereditary chronic pancreatitis. The receptors were sampled from a human donor with chronic pancreatitis.

The rearrangement uses TRBV2 and TRBJ1-2; no clear D. The germline V and J ends were trimmed by 1 base and 8 bases, with 2 bases remaining between them. The CDR3 is 10 residues long. Germline V gene sequence: CDR1 SNHLY, CDR2 FYNNEI. This CDR3 reads CASSEGGYTF. The CDR3 DNA reads TGTGCCAGCAGTGAAGGGGGCTACACCTTC.

The rearrangement uses TRBV28 and TRBJ1-4, with unresolved D. This CDR3 is 15 amino acids long. CDR1 MDHEN and CDR2 SYDVKM come from the germline V gene. Trimming left V 6 bases short and J 1 base short, with 12 bases between. This CDR3 is CASRLYHGTNEKLFF. CDR3 nucleotides: TGTGCCAGCAGACTTTACCACGGAACTAATGAAAAACTGTTTTTT.

The chain is built from TRBV5-1 and TRBJ2-3; 7 positions agree with TRBD2. J gave up 2 bases and V 0 bases, and 3 bases lay outside the gene matches. Germline V lookup: CDR1 SGHRS, CDR2 YFSETQ. The CDR3 spans 15 residues. The CDR3 is CASSLGRGYTDTQYF. The CDR3 bases are TGCGCCAGCAGCTTGGGGCGGGGGTACACAGATACGCAGTATTTT.

This clone was detected a few times. This chain uses TRBV7-9 with TRBJ1-2; D is possibly TRBD1 (6 bases). Germline loops: CDR1 SEHNR, CDR2 FQNEAQ (reference sequence). V lost 3 bases to trimming and J lost 2 bases, with 13 bases between them. This CDR3 region has 15 residues. The CDR3 sequence is CASSFANRANYGYTF. The CDR3 nucleotides are TGTGCCAGCAGCTTTGCAAACAGGGCAAACTATGGCTACACCTTC.

Sample share makes this clone large. The genes are TRBV6-1 and TRBJ1-6; D is uncertain. Per the germline V gene, CDR1 is MNHNS and CDR2 is SASEGT. The CDR3 sequence is 13 residues long. V lost 2 bases to trimming and J lost 9 bases, with 8 bases between them. CDR3 bases: TGTGCCAGCAGTGAACCTGGGAGTTCACCCCTCCACTTT. This sequence encodes CASSEPGSSPLHF.

The chain has TRBV6-5 and TRBJ1-2, with TRBD1 matching 9 bases. CDR1 MNHEY and CDR2 SVGAGI come from the germline V gene. This CDR3 is built from 12 residues. After removal of 8 bases from V and 7 bases from J, the junction contained 5 bases not matched to a gene. The CDR3 DNA sequence: TGTGCCAGCGGACAGGGGTGGGTTGGCTACACCTTC. Translated, it gives CASGQGWVGYTF.

V and J are TRBV30 and TRBJ1-5; no clear D. This CDR3 has 13 amino acids. From germline, CDR1 is GTSNPN and CDR2 SVGIG (reference sequence). V was cut by 1 base and J by 5 bases, with 9 bases left in between. The CDR3: CAWSGGSYQPQHF. Written as DNA, the CDR3 is TGTGCCTGGAGTGGCGGGAGCTATCAGCCCCAGCATTTT.

V usage is TRBV7-9 and J usage is TRBJ1-1; the D is unclear. V gave up 1 base and J gave up 1 base, with 7 bases separating them. Germline V CDR1 and CDR2: SEHNR, FQNEAQ (reference sequence). This CDR3 contains 14 residues. The CDR3 DNA reads as TGTGCCAGCAGCTTAGGATTAGGGAACACTGAAGCTTTCTTT. Amino acids: CASSLGLGNTEAFF.

The rearrangement joins TRBV11-1 to TRBJ1-1; maybe TRBD1 (5 bases). The ends were cut back, 7 bases at V and 4 bases at J, with 22 bases in the middle. The CDR3 has 16 amino acids. The germline V gene has CDR1 SGHAT and CDR2 FQDESV (reference sequence). CDR3 loop: CASNPNAGTRGTEAFF. DNA for the CDR3: TGTGCCAGCAACCCCAACGCGGGGACGCGCGGCACTGAAGCTTTCTTT.

The chain combines TRBV25-1 with TRBJ2-7, with D uncertain. Germline CDR1 reads MGHDK; CDR2 reads SYGVNS. Between the trimmed V and J ends, which lost 6 bases and 1 base, there was a span of 7 bases. CDR3 length equals 12 residues. The DNA of the CDR3 is TGTGCCAGCAGCGGGCTTTCCTACGAGCAGTACTTC. Translating gives CASSGLSYEQYF.

This chain links TRBV7-9 with TRBJ1-6; tentative D call: TRBD1 (5 bases). The germline V and J ends were trimmed by 1 base and 1 base, with 8 bases remaining between them. CDR3 length: 16 amino acids. Per germline, CDR1 SEHNR and CDR2 FQNEAQ (reference sequence). The CDR3 here is CASSLDRGSYNSPLHF. As DNA, the CDR3 is TGTGCCAGCAGCTTAGATAGGGGTTCCTATAATTCACCCCTCCACTTT.

This sequence joins TRBV7-6 and TRBJ2-3; the D is unclear. Germline CDR1 SGHVS, CDR2 FNYEAQ. The CDR3 totals 15 residues. V was cut by 2 bases and J by 3 bases, with 12 bases left in between. The CDR3 is CASSLSSLRTDTQYF. CDR3 sequence (DNA): TGTGCCAGCAGCTTAAGCTCTCTGAGGACAGATACGCAGTATTTT.

The rearrangement joins TRBV12-3 or TRBV12-4 to TRBJ2-1, with D maybe TRBD2 (5 bases). V was cut by 5 bases and J by 8 bases, with 10 bases left in between. This CDR3 region has 12 residues. The DNA of the CDR3 is TGTGCCAGCAGTCAACCGAGGGATGAGCAGTTCTTC. This encodes CASSQPRDEQFF.

This chain connects TRBV7-3 to TRBJ2-2; D remains unclear. CDR3 length: 15 residues. The V gene lost 2 bases and the J gene lost 6 bases, with 13 bases spanning the gap. From germline, CDR1 is SGHTA and CDR2 FQGTGA. CDR3 in DNA: TGTGCCAGCAGCTTACCTCTCATCCCGGCCGGGGAGCTGTTTTTT. Its translation is CASSLPLIPAGELFF.

The J gene is TRBJ1-3, the V gene TRBV30; D possibly corresponds to TRBD1 (5 bases). This CDR3 is 12 amino acids long. Trimming pared 0 bases from V and 8 bases from J, leaving 8 bases between. Germline CDR1 reads GTSNPN; CDR2 reads SVGIG (reference sequence). CDR3 residues: CAWSVGGDTIYF. DNA for the CDR3: TGTGCCTGGAGTGTGGGGGGAGACACCATATATTTT.

The J gene is TRBJ1-4, the V gene TRBV5-5, with 8 bases matching TRBD1. V trimming: 4 bases; J trimming: 4 bases; junction bases outside the gene matches: 9. The CDR3 consists of 16 residues. From germline, CDR1 is SGHKS and CDR2 YYEKEE (reference sequence). CDR3 coding DNA: TGTGCCAGCAGCGTTGGACAGGGTGGGGGTAATGAAAAACTGTTTTTT. Translating it yields CASSVGQGGGNEKLFF.

This clone was detected only a few times. The chain joins TRBV15 to TRBJ2-1, with no clear D. V gave up 1 base and J gave up 4 bases, with 11 bases separating them. This CDR3 region has 15 residues. Germline V gene data show CDR1 as LNHNV and CDR2 as YYDKDF (reference sequence). CDR3 residues: CATSRVAGSYNEQFF. DNA for the CDR3: TGTGCCACCAGCAGAGTAGCAGGTTCGTACAATGAGCAGTTCTTC.

This chain joins TRBV5-8 and TRBJ1-1; 7 nucleotides line up with TRBD1. V was pared by 0 bases and J by 3 bases, with 5 bases of the junction left unmatched. Germline assignment: CDR1 SGHTS and CDR2 YDEGEE. This CDR3 spans 15 amino acids. DNA of the CDR3: TGTGCCAGCAGCTTGGCGAGGGGGCTGGACACTGAAGCTTTCTTT. This encodes CASSLARGLDTEAFF.

By share, this clone counts as large. The chain has TRBV24-1 and TRBJ1-5, with TRBD1 identical over 7 bases. Looked up from germline, CDR1 is KGHDR and CDR2 is SFDVKD. This CDR3 contains 16 residues. Trimming took 5 bases from V and 3 from J; bases not matched to a gene: 9. The CDR3 DNA is TGTGCCACCAGTGGCCCAGGGACAGCTCTCAATCAGCCCCAGCATTTT. Translating gives CATSGPGTALNQPQHF.

The chain links TRBV20-1 to TRBJ2-1; D not resolved. The CDR3 is 11 residues long. Trimming stripped 5 bases from V and 2 bases from J, with 4 bases between. Germline CDR1 is DFQATT and CDR2 is SNEGSKA (reference sequence). The CDR3 is CSAAPYNEQFF. The CDR3 DNA is TGCAGTGCTGCCCCCTACAATGAGCAGTTCTTC.

Note on this clone: The same CDR3 arises from other DNA sequences in this sample as well. The chain carries TRBV29-1 and TRBJ1-2, with 10 bases that match TRBD1. The germline V gene encodes CDR1 SQVTM and CDR2 ANQGSEA. Germline trimming cut 6 bases from V and 4 bases from J; bases unmatched to any gene: 5. The CDR3 length is 13 residues. The CDR3 sequence is CSVGDRGPYGYTF. The CDR3 region has the DNA TGCAGCGTCGGGGACAGGGGACCCTATGGCTACACCTTC. Full variable domain (outside the CDR3, taken from reference TRBV29-1 and TRBJ1-2): SAVISQKPSRDICQRGTSLTIQCQVDSQVTMMFWYRQQPGQSLTLIATANQGSEATYESGFVIDKFPISRPNLTFSTLTVSNMSPEDSSIYLCSVGDRGPYGYTFGSGTRLTVV.

J is TRBJ2-1 and V is TRBV3-1 (or the pseudogene TRBV3-2), with a tentative D call TRBD1 (6 bases). From germline, CDR1 is LGHDT and CDR2 YNNKEL (reference sequence). The CDR3 consists of 12 residues. The V gene lost 10 bases and the J gene lost 3 bases, with 10 bases spanning the gap. CDR3 in DNA: TGTGCCACCCGGGACATCTACAATGAGCAGTTCTTC. Amino acid sequence: CATRDIYNEQFF.

The chain's CDR3 is CATGRRSYNSPLHF. CDR3 sequence (DNA): TGTGCCACCGGCCGCCGCTCCTATAATTCACCCCTCCACTTT. V is TRBV24-1 and J is TRBJ1-6; D is ambiguous. V lost 9 bases, J lost 0 bases, and 8 bases lay in between. CDR3 length equals 14 residues. Germline assignment: CDR1 KGHDR and CDR2 SFDVKD.

In the case of this clone: An end of the junction does not agree with germline; a read error may underlie this. V and J are TRBV7-6 and TRBJ1-1, with 9 bases that match TRBD1. Germline V gene lookup returns CDR1 SGHVS and CDR2 FNYEAQ. The length of the CDR3 is 15 residues. CDR3 in DNA: TGTGTCAGCAGCTTACCGGGACAGGGGAACACTGAAGCTTTCTTT. It yields the protein CVSSLPGQGNTEAFF.

This clone turned up a few times. The V call is TRBV4-1, the J call TRBJ2-1; D gene ambiguous. CDR3 length: 15 amino acids. The germline V gene has CDR1 MGHRA and CDR2 YSYEKL. The V gene lost 0 bases and the J gene lost 8 bases, with 14 bases spanning the gap. The CDR3 sequence is CASSQDRADFDEQFF. Here the CDR3 DNA reads TGCGCCAGCAGCCAAGATCGGGCTGATTTCGATGAGCAGTTCTTC.